The 15 T cell receptor beta chains in this list originate from one sample, sequenced in a study of siplizumab effects on memory and regulatory T cells. The assay was immunoSEQ multiplex PCR, and TCRdb's table has in-frame clones only and misses some. In the table there are over 95,000 clones, 93% of which are singletons. The sample taken for sequencing was non-Treg CD4+ T cells sorted from blood. These receptors originate from a human donor in good health.

A single count supports this clone. CDR3: CASSEGWDVSYEQYF. The CDR3, as DNA: TGTGCCAGCAGTGAAGGGTGGGACGTCTCCTACGAGCAGTACTTC. The chain carries TRBV6-1 and TRBJ2-7; D tentatively fits TRBD1 or TRBD2 (5 bases each). The CDR3 extends over 15 amino acids. The V gene lost 1 base and the J gene lost 0 bases, with 10 bases spanning the gap. CDR1 is MNHNS and CDR2 is SASEGT in the germline V gene.

The chain links TRBV5-6 to TRBJ2-3; possible D gene TRBD2, 5 bases. With 2 bases removed from V and 8 bases from J, the gap between germline ends came to 9 bases. Per germline, CDR1 SGHDT and CDR2 YYEEEE. The CDR3 consists of 12 residues. CDR3: CASSFTGITQYF. The DNA of the CDR3 is TGTGCCAGCAGCTTTACGGGGATTACGCAGTATTTT.

The chain couples TRBV19 to TRBJ1-5, with TRBD1 as a possible D gene (6 bases). V lost 3 bases to trimming and J lost 6 bases, with 15 bases between them. This CDR3 contains 15 residues. CDR1 and CDR2 (germline): LNHDA, SQIVND (reference sequence). The CDR3 coding sequence is TGTGCCAGTAGTATGGAGGACAGAATTCGTCAGCCCCAGCATTTT. It specifies CASSMEDRIRQPQHF.

This clone has only a few counts. This chain connects TRBV30 to TRBJ1-2; 7 bases fit TRBD1. The CDR3 has 12 amino acids. Unmatched junction bases numbered 4, after V lost 7 bases and J lost 2 bases. The germline gives CDR1 GTSNPN, CDR2 SVGIG (reference sequence). The chain's CDR3 is CASQGENYGYTF. CDR3 in DNA: TGTGCCTCTCAGGGGGAAAACTATGGCTACACCTTC.

This clone is classed as medium-sized. This chain connects TRBV7-3 to TRBJ1-6; D remains unclear. This CDR3 contains 13 residues. With 3 bases removed from V and 3 bases from J, the gap between germline ends came to 3 bases. The germline V gene encodes CDR1 SGHTA and CDR2 FQGTGA. CDR3 coding DNA: TGTGCCAGCAGCTTGGACTATAATTCACCCCTCCACTTT. Translating it yields CASSLDYNSPLHF.

The chain is built from TRBV18 and TRBJ2-1; possible D gene TRBD1, 5 bases. Deletions cut 7 bases from V and 9 bases from J, with 13 bases between. Germline CDR1 and CDR2: KGHSH and LQKENI. This CDR3 spans 12 amino acids. CDR3 sequence: CASFPQGGEQFF. CDR3 in DNA: TGTGCCAGCTTCCCTCAGGGTGGTGAGCAGTTCTTC.

The chain links TRBV6-5 to TRBJ1-3; D is ambiguous. This CDR3 spans 13 amino acids. V lost 6 bases and J 0 bases, leaving 6 bases between the germline ends. Germline CDR1 is MNHEY and CDR2 is SVGAGI. The CDR3 spells CASRPISGNTIYF. The CDR3 coding sequence is TGTGCCAGCAGACCTATCTCTGGAAACACCATATATTTT.

Details on this clone: Distinct nucleotide sequences in the sample also encode this CDR3. This chain uses TRBV18 with TRBJ1-1; D remains ambiguous. With 1 base removed from V and 1 base from J, the gap between germline ends came to 4 bases. The CDR3 has 13 amino acids. Germline CDR1 is KGHSH and CDR2 is LQKENI. CDR3 bases: TGTGCCAGCTCACCACTAACGAACACTGAAGCTTTCTTT. Amino acids: CASSPLTNTEAFF.

This chain connects TRBV5-1 to TRBJ1-1, with a weak D call TRBD1 (5 bases). Germline V gene lookup returns CDR1 SGHRS and CDR2 YFSETQ. The CDR3 is 16 amino acids. The ends were cut back, 4 bases at V and 1 base at J, with 17 bases in the middle. Here the CDR3 reads CASSPVGPPQNTEAFF. In DNA form, the CDR3 reads TGCGCCAGCAGCCCGGTGGGGCCACCCCAGAACACTGAAGCTTTCTTT.

This chain joins TRBV10-3 and TRBJ2-2; 12 nucleotides align to TRBD2. The CDR3 contains 15 residues. The V segment lost 10 bases and the J segment 1 base; nucleotides outside the gene matches: 4. CDR1 is ENHRY and CDR2 is SYGVKD in the germline V gene. The CDR3 region has the DNA TGTGCCACCCGGGGACTAGCGGGGAACACCGGGGAGCTGTTTTTT. Translating gives CATRGLAGNTGELFF.

This sequence joins TRBV18 and TRBJ2-7; weak D call: TRBD2 (5 bases). V lost 2 bases and J 2 bases, leaving 7 bases between the germline ends. There are 13 residues in the CDR3. Germline-derived CDR1 and CDR2 are KGHSH and LQKENI. CDR3 nucleotide sequence: TGTGCCAGCTCACCAACGGGGACCTACGAGCAGTACTTC. Encoded protein: CASSPTGTYEQYF.

The chain is built from TRBV28 and TRBJ1-1, with D possibly matching TRBD1 (6 bases). The CDR3 loop spans 13 amino acids. Trimming pared 7 bases from V and 5 bases from J, leaving 14 bases between. Germline V gene lookup returns CDR1 MDHEN and CDR2 SYDVKM. CDR3 DNA: TGTGCCAGCATCGGGGGGGGGCGGACTGAAGCTTTCTTT. Translation: CASIGGGRTEAFF.

The rearrangement uses TRBV7-2 and TRBJ2-1, with D possibly being TRBD1 (5 bases). CDR3 length: 15 amino acids. Trimming removed 5 bases from V and 4 bases from J, with 15 bases in between. In germline, CDR1 is SGHTA, CDR2 FQGNSA. This CDR3 reads CASSPLGAQYNEQFF. The CDR3 DNA follows: TGTGCCAGCAGCCCCTTAGGGGCCCAATACAATGAGCAGTTCTTC.

The chain employs TRBV19 and TRBJ1-5, with 9 bases matching TRBD1. Per the germline V gene, CDR1 is LNHDA and CDR2 is SQIVND (reference sequence). The CDR3 totals 14 residues. The junction had 9 bases not matched to a gene; V was cut back by 9 bases and J by 6 bases. The chain's CDR3 is CASSYPGQGQPQHF. The CDR3 DNA is TGTGCCAGCAGCTATCCGGGACAGGGTCAGCCCCAGCATTTT.

V is TRBV15 and J is TRBJ2-5, with a weak D call TRBD1 (5 bases). The germline V gene has CDR1 LNHNV and CDR2 YYDKDF (reference sequence). There are 13 residues in the CDR3. Deletions cut 0 bases from V and 5 bases from J, with 7 bases between. This CDR3 is CATSRDQGETQYF. The CDR3 bases are TGTGCCACCAGCAGAGATCAGGGTGAGACCCAGTACTTC.